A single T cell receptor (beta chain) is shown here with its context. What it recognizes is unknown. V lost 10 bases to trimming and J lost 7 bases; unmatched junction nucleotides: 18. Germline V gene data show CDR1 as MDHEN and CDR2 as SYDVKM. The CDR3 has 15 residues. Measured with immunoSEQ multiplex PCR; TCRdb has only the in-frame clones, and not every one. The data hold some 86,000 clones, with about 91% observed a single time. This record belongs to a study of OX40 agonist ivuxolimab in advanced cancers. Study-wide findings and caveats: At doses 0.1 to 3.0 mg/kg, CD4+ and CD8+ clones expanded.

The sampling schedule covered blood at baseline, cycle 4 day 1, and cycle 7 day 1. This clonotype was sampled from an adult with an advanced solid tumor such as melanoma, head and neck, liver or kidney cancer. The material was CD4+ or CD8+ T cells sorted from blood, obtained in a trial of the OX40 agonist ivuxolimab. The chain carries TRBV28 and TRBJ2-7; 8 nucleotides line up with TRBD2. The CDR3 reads CATYQSGTGTREQYF. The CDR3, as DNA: TGTGCCACCTATCAATCCGGGACGGGGACTAGGGAGCAGTACTTC.